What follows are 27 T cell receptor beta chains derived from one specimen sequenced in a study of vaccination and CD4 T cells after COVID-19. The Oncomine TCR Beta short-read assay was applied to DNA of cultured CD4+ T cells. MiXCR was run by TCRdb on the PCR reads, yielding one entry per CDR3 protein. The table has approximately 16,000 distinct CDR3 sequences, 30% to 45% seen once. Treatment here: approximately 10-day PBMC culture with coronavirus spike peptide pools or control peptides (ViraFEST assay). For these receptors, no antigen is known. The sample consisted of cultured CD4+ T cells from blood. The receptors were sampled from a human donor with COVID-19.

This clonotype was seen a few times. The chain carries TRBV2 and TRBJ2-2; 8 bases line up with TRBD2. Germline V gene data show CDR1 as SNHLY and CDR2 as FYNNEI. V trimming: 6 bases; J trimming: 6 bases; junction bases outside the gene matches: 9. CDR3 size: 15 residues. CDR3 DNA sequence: TGTGCCAGCAGCTCCGGGGGGGCGAGATCCGGGGAGCTGTTTTTT. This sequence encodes CASSSGGARSGELFF.

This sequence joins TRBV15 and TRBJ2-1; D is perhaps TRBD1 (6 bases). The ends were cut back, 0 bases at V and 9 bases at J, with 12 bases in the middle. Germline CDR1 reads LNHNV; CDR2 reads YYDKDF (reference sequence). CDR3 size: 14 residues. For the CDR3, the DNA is TGTGCCACCAGCAGAGAAGGGGGTAGGGCTGAGCAGTTCTTC. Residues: CATSREGGRAEQFF.

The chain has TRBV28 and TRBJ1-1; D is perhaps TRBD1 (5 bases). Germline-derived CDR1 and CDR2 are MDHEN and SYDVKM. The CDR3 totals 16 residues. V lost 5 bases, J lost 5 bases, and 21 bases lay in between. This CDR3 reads CASSATGGDSKTEAFF. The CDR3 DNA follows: TGTGCCAGCAGTGCGACCGGGGGGGATTCCAAGACTGAAGCTTTCTTT.

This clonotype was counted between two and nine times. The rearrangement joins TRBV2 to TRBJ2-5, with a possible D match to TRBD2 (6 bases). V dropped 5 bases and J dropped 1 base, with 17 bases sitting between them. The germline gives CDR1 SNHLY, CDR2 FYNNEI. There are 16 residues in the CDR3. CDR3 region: CASSSTGGGRQETQYF. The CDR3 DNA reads TGTGCCAGCAGTTCCACCGGGGGTGGACGCCAAGAGACCCAGTACTTC.

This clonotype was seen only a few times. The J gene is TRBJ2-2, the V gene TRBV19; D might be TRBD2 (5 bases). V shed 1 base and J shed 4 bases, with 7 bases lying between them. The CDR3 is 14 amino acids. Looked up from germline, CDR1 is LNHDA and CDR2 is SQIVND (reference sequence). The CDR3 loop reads CASSIGAGTGELFF. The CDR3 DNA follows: TGTGCCAGTAGTATAGGGGCGGGCACCGGGGAGCTGTTTTTT.

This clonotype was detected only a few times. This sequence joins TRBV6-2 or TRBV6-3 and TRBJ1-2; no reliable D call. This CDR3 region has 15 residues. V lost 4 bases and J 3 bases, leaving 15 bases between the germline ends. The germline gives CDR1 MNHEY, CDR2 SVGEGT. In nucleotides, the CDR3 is TGTGCCAGCAGTTCGCGACTGACCCAACACTATGGCTACACCTTC. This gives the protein CASSSRLTQHYGYTF.

CDR3 coding DNA: TGCGCCAGCAGTGTGGACAGGGATTTTCAGTATTTT. This gives the protein CASSVDRDFQYF. The chain has TRBV10-1 and TRBJ2-3; 8 bases align to TRBD1. V dropped 4 bases and J dropped 12; count of bases not matched to a gene: 6. CDR1 and CDR2 (germline): WNHNN, SYGVQD (reference sequence). The CDR3 is made up of 12 amino acids.

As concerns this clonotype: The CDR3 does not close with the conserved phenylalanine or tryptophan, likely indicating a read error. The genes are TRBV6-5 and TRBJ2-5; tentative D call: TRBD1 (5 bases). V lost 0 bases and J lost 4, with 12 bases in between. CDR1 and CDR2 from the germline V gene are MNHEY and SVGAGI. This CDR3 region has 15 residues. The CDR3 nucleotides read TGTGCCAGCAGTTACTCGTCAGGGTGGGGAGAGACCCAGTACTAC. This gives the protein CASSYSSGWGETQYY.

In nucleotides, the CDR3 is TGTGCCAGCAGCCCTAGGGGGCAGGGGGAGGGTCAGCCCCAGCATTTT. It encodes CASSPRGQGEGQPQHF. The gene calls are TRBV7-8 and TRBJ1-5, with 7 bases matching TRBD1. The V gene's germline CDR1 is SGHVS and CDR2 FQNEAQ. The V and J ends lost 5 bases and 6 bases, in that order; junction bases with no gene match: 13. The CDR3 sequence is 16 residues long.

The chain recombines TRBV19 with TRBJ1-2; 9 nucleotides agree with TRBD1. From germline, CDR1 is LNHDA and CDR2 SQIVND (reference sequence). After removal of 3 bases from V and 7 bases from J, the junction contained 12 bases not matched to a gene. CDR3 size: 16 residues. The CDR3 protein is CASSIEGTGKSGGYTF. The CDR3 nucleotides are TGTGCCAGTAGTATCGAAGGGACAGGGAAATCGGGTGGCTACACCTTC.

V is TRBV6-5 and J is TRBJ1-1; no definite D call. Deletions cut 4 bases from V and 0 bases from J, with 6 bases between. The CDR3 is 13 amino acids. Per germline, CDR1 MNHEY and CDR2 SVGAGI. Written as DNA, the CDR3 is TGTGCCAGCAGTTCCCAGTTGAACACTGAAGCTTTCTTT. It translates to CASSSQLNTEAFF.

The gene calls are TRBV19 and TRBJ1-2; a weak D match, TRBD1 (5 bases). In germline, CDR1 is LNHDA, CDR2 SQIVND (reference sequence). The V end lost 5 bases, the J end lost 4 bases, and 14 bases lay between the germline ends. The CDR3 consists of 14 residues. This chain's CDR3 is CASSFQAGGYGYTF. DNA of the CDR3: TGTGCCAGTAGTTTTCAGGCGGGGGGCTATGGCTACACCTTC.

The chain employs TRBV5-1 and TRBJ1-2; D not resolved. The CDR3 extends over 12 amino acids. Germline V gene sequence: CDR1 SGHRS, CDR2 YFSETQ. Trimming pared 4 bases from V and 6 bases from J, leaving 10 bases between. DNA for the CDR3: TGCGCCAGCAGCATGGATTATCATGGCTACACCTTC. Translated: CASSMDYHGYTF.

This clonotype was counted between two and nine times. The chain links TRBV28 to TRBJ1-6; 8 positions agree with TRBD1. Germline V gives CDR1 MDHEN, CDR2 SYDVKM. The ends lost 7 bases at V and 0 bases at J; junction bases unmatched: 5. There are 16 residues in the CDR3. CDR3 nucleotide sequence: TGTGCCAGCACTCGGACAGGGAGCTCCTATAATTCACCCCTCCACTTT. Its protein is CASTRTGSSYNSPLHF.

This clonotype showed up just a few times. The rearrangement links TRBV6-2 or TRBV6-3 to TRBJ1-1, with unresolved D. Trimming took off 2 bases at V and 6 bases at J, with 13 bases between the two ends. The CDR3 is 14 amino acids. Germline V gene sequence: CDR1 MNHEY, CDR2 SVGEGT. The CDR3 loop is CASSYGSSFAEAFF. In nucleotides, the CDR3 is TGTGCCAGCAGTTACGGCAGTTCCTTCGCTGAAGCTTTCTTT.

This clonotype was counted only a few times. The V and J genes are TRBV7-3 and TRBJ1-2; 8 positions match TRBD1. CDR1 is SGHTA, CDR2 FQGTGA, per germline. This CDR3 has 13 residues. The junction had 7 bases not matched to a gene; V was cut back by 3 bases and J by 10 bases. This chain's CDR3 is CASSLRQGAAYTF. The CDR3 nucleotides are TGTGCCAGCAGCTTGCGCCAGGGGGCGGCCTACACCTTC.

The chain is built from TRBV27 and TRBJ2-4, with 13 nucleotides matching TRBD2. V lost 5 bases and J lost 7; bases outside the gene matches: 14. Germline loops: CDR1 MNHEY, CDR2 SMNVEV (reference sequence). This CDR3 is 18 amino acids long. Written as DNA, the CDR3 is TGTGCCAGCAGTATATACCCCAGGACTAGCGGGGGCGGGAACATTCAGTACTTC. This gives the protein CASSIYPRTSGGGNIQYF.

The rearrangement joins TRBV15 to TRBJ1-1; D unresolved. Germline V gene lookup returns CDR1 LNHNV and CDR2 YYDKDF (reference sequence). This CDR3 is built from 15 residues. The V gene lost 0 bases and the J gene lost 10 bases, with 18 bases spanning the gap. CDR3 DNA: TGTGCCACCAGCAGAGATAAAATAGGGAGCACCGGAGCTTTCTTT. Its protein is CATSRDKIGSTGAFF.

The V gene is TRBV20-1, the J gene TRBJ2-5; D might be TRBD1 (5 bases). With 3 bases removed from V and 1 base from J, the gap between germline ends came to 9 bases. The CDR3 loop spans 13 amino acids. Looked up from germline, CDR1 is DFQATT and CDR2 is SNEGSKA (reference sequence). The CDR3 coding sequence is TGCAGTGCTAGCGGACAATCCCAAGAGACCCAGTACTTC. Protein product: CSASGQSQETQYF.

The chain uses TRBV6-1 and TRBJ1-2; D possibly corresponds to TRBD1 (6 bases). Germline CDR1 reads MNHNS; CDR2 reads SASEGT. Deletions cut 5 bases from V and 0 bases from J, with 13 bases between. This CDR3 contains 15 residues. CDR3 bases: TGTGCCAGCAGTCGCCGACAGGAAGCTAACTATGGCTACACCTTC. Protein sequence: CASSRRQEANYGYTF.

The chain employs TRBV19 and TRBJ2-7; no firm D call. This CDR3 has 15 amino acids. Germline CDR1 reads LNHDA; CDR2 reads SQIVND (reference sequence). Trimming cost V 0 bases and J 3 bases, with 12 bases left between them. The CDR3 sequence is CASSIDSQPYYEQYF. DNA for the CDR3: TGTGCCAGTAGTATAGATAGCCAGCCCTACTACGAGCAGTACTTC.

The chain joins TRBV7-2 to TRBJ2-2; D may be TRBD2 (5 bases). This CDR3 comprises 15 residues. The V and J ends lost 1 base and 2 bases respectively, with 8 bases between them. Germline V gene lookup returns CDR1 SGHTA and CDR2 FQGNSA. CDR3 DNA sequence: TGTGCCAGCAGCTTAGAGAGCGGTAACACCGGGGAGCTGTTTTTT. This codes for CASSLESGNTGELFF.

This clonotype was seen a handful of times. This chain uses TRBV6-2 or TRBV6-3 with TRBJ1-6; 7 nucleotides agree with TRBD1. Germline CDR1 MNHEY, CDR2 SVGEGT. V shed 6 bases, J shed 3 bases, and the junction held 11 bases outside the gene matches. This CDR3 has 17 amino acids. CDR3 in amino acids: CASRPGTVTDYNSPLHF. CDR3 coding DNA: TGTGCCAGCAGACCTGGGACAGTTACCGACTATAATTCACCCCTCCACTTT.

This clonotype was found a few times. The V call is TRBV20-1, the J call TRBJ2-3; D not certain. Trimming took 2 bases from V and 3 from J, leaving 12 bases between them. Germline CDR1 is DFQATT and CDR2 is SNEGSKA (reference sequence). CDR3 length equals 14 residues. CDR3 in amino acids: CSARRLEPTDTQYF. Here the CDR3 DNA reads TGCAGTGCTAGAAGGCTTGAGCCTACAGATACGCAGTATTTT.

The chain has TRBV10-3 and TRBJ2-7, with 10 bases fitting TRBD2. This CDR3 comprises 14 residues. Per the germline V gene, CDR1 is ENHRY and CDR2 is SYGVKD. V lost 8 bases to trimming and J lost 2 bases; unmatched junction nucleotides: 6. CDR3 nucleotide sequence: TGTGCCATCCGAATGAGCGGGGGGGCCTACGAGCAGTACTTC. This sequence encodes CAIRMSGGAYEQYF.

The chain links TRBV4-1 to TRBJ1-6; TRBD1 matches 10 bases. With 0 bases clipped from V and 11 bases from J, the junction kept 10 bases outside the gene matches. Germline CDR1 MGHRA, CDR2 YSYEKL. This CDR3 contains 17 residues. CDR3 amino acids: CASSQDPSRDRGPPLHF. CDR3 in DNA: TGCGCCAGCAGCCAAGACCCAAGTAGGGACAGGGGCCCACCCCTCCACTTT.

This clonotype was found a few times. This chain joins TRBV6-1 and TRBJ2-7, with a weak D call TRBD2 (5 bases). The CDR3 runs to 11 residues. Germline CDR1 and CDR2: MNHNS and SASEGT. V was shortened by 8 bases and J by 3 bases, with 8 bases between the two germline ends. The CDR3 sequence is CASVRGYEQYF. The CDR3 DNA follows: TGTGCCAGCGTTCGGGGCTACGAGCAGTACTTC.